This TCR beta chain was profiled in a study of PD-L1 blockade in urothelial cancer. In the study overall: Patients started atezolizumab around 2014, 1,200 mg intravenously every 3 weeks. Males with bladder-origin urothelial cancer made up about 85% of the roughly 29 patients. Analyzed time points were 3 weeks (second dose) and 6 weeks after therapy began.

Each PCR received spiked synthetic TCR analog templates. The repertoire was sequenced with immunoSEQ multiplex PCR; TCRdb's copy has only in-frame clones and lacks some. In the table there are some 120,000 clones, 91% of which are singletons. CDR1 and CDR2 (germline): SNHLY, FYNNEI. The CDR3 is 18 residues long. Germline trimming cut 6 bases from V and 4 bases from J; bases unmatched to any gene: 16. The time point here: peripheral blood 6 weeks after treatment start. The rearrangement joins TRBV2 to TRBJ2-5; TRBD2 matches at 11 bases. The receptor was isolated from a man between 60 and 75 years old with urothelial cancer. The input for sequencing was PBMCs, taken around atezolizumab (anti-PD-L1) treatment. As DNA, the CDR3 is TGTGCCAGCAGATTTCGGAGTAGCGGGGGGGCAATAGGAGAGACCCAGTACTTC. Protein sequence: CASRFRSSGGAIGETQYF.